This T cell receptor (beta chain) was sequenced during a study of response to subunit inactivated influenza vaccine. General study findings and limits: It was the authors' suggestion that each seasonal influenza vaccination recruits few new T cells.

Trimming shortened V by 0 bases and J by 2 bases, and 13 bases separated the two germline ends. Looked up from germline, CDR1 is MNHEY and CDR2 is SVGAGI. The CDR3 length is 16 residues. With respect to this clonotype: Antigen: not known.

TCRdb re-analysed the RT-PCR reads in MiXCR, keeping a single row per CDR3 protein. The repertoire holds fewer than 700,000 distinct CDR3 sequences, with about an eighth as singletons. Sequencing used PBMCs from blood, obtained more than 35 days after vaccination. The chain joins TRBV6-5 to TRBJ2-5, with a weak D call TRBD2 (6 bases). The TCR sequence derives from a man aged 45-65 years who received an inactivated influenza vaccine. The CDR3 bases are TGTGCCAGCAGTTACTCGGGGGGACGGAGTCAAGAGACCCAGTACTTC. Its translation is CASSYSGGRSQETQYF.